Reported below is one TCR beta chain. This clonotype was seen many times. Its antigen remains unidentified. Per-nucleotide qualities are absent, and no much larger clonotype sits a single base away. TCR beta CDR3 regions were amplified from RNA transcripts. The TCR CDR3 was subjected to a first round of RT-PCR using the HTBI primer set and the Qiagen OneStep RT-PCR kit. The libraries were constructed in a second round of multiplex PCR and then size-selected and purified. Paired-end sequencing of the libraries was performed with 100 bp reads on an Illumina HiSeq2000. The original pipeline was this. Raw data were processed with SOAPnuke, discarding reads with adapters, uncalled bases, mean Phred below 15, or no exact constant-primer or identifier match. High-quality paired reads were merged using COPE v1.2.5, and each unique nucleotide sequence was defined as a clonotype. MiTCR v1.1 was used to align the clonotypes against IMGT TRBV, TRBD and TRBJ reference segments. Analysis was restricted to V-J combinations with a frequency above 0.0001, which covered 98% to 99.2% of repertoires. The TCS score was defined as F50 (clonal expansion) divided by E x V (chaos), with BLOSUM62-based TCRdist calculated between CDR3 peptides within each V-J. Welch's t-statistics and random forest reduced approximately 520 V-J features to 10 to 15, which were used in a naive Bayes classifier (R e1071). TCRdb reanalyzed the raw reads on its own, using fastp at Q25 for trimming and MiXCR for clone calling, and kept in-frame beta chains. Rows with a matching CDR3 protein are joined into one entry that keeps the most common DNA and genes. TCRdb, not the original authors, processed these V and J calls. The table for this sample lists 200,000 to 300,000 distinct CDR3 sequences; 16% of them were counted only once. The ten biggest clones cover less than 35% of the sample.

This specimen comes from a study of T cells in Graves' hyperthyroidism and ophthalmopathy (dated by TCRdb to 2018 to 2020). For the study in its entirety: Peripheral blood samples were taken at initial diagnosis, before any treatment was given. TCR V-J signatures able to tell the groups apart were searched for in a discovery cohort of 90 to 100 patients, of whom under 45 had Graves' ophthalmopathy and more than 55 had stable Graves' hyperthyroidism. Prospective prediction of ophthalmopathy was tested in an independent validation cohort consisting of fewer than 20 hyperthyroidism patients and approximately 16 patients who later progressed to ophthalmopathy. For training and testing, the 80 to 100 patients in the discovery cohort were randomly divided in a 7:3 ratio. Thyroid tissue and blood T-cell repertoires from six or seven Graves' hyperthyroidism patients were also compared in the study. Once sampling was done, hyperthyroidism patients were given methimazole at a starting dose of 30 mg daily, whereas ophthalmopathy patients were given high-dose intravenous methylprednisolone. According to the paper, TCR Vbeta CDR3 sequencing was carried out on around 140 peripheral blood samples, which came from fewer than 50 ophthalmopathy, about 75 hyperthyroidism and about 17 progressor patients. Results and caveats for the whole study, not just this receptor: In cross-validation, a model built on a 13 V-J signature told ophthalmopathy apart from stable hyperthyroidism with about 90% sensitivity and approximately 81% specificity, and in testing the same model reached 80%/75%. In validation, the model predicted progression to ophthalmopathy a median of roughly 6.2 months before onset, with roughly 70% sensitivity and about 72% specificity. No statistical method was used to fix the sample size in advance, and group allocation was not hidden from the investigators. Most expanded thyroid clonotypes (frequency above 0.001) were also detected in blood, a finding suggesting that blood repertoires may reflect thyroid immune responses.

The germline V gene provides CDR1 KGHDR and CDR2 SFDVKD. Its CDR3 holds 16 amino acids, cysteine through phenylalanine. Of all the DNA, just the CDR3 is kept, 48 bases in frame from base 1. V lost 0 bases and J lost 1 base; the stretch between them is 9 bases long. In the ophthalmopathy patients, disease was moderately to severely active, with a Clinical Activity Score of 3 or more, a NOSPECS grade of 4 or more, and a duration of less than 3 months. Any patient with an uncontrolled infection, another autoimmune disease, pregnancy or lactation was excluded. Diagnoses relied on clinical symptoms, serum thyroxine and TRAb, thyroid ultrasound and orbital computed tomography. PBMCs were isolated from approximately 10 ml of fresh peripheral blood by Ficoll-Paque density gradient centrifugation. Total RNA was extracted with Trizol reagent, and quality was checked on an Agilent 2100 Bioanalyzer.

The specimen was blood. The rearranged segments are TRBV24-1 and TRBJ2-1; the D region is possibly TRBD1 or TRBD2, each matching across 5 bases. This clonotype was obtained from a woman under 30 with Graves' ophthalmopathy. The CDR3 has the sequence CATSDLGGKSYNEQFF. Here is the DNA: TGTGCCACCAGTGATTTGGGGGGAAAGTCCTACAATGAGCAGTTCTTC.